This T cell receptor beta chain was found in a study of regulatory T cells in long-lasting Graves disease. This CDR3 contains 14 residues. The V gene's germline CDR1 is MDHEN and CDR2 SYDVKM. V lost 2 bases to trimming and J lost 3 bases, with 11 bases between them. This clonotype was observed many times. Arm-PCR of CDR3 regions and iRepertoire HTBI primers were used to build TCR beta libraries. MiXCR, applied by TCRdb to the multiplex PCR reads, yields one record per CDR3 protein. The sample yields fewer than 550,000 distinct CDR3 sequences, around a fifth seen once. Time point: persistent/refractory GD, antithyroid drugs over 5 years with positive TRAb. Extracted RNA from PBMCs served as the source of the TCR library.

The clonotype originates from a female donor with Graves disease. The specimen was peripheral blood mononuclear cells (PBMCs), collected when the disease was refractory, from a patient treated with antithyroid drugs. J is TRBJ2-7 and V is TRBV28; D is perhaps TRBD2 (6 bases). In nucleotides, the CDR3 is TGTGCCAGCAGTTTACCGGGAGTTGTCTACGAGCAGTACTTC. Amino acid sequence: CASSLPGVVYEQYF.